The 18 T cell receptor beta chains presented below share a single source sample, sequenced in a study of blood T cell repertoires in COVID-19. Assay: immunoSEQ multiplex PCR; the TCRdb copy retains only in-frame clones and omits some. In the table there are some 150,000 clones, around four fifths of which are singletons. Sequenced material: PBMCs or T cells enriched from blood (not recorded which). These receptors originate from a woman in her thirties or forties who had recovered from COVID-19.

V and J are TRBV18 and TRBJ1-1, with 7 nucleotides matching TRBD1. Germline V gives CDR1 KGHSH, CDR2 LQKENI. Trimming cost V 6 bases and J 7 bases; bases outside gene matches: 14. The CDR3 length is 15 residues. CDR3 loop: CASSPTGDAGDEAFF. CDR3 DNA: TGTGCCAGCTCCCCCACAGGGGACGCCGGGGATGAAGCTTTCTTT. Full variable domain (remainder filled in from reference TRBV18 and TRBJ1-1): NAGVMQNPRHLVRRRGQEARLRCSPMKGHSHVYWYRQLPEEGLKFMVYLQKENIIDESGMPKERFSAEFPKEGPSILRIQQVVRGDSAAYFCASSPTGDAGDEAFFGQGTRLTVV.

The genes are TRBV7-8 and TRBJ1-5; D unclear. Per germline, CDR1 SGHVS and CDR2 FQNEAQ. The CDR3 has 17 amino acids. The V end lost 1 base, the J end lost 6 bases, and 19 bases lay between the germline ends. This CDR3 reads CASSLGDTPRVGQPQHF. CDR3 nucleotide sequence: TGTGCCAGCAGCTTAGGAGATACCCCCCGGGTCGGTCAGCCCCAGCATTTT.

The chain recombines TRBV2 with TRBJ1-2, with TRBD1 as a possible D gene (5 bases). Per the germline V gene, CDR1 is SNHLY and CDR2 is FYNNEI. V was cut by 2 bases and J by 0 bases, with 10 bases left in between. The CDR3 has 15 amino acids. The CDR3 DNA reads TGTGCCAGCAGTGAAATTAGGGGAACTAACTATGGCTACACCTTC. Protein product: CASSEIRGTNYGYTF.

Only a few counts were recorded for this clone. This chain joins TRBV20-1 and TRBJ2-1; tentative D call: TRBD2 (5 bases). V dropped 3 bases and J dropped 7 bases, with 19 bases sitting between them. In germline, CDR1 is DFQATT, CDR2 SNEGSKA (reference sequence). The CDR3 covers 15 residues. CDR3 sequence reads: CSASKDGVALNEQFF. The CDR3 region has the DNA TGCAGTGCTAGTAAAGATGGTGTAGCGCTGAATGAGCAGTTCTTC.

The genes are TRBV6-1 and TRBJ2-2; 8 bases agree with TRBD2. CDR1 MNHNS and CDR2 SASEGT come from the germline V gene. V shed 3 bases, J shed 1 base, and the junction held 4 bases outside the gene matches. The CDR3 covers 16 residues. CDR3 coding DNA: TGTGCCAGCAGTGAGGCCGGGACTAGGAACACCGGGGAGCTGTTTTTT. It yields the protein CASSEAGTRNTGELFF.

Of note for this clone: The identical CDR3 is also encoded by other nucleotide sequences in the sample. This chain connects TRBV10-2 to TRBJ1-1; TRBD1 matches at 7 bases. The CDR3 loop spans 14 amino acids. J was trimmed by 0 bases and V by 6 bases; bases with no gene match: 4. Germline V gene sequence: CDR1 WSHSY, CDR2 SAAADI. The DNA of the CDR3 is TGCGCCAGCAGGCCGGGACAGTTGAACACTGAAGCTTTCTTT. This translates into CASRPGQLNTEAFF.

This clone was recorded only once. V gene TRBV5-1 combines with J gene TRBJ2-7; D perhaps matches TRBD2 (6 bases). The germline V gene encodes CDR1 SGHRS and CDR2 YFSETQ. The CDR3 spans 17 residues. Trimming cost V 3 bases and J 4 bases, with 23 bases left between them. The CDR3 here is CASSWTSGVGSGYEQYF. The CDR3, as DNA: TGCGCCAGCAGCTGGACATCGGGGGTCGGGAGTGGGTACGAGCAGTACTTC.

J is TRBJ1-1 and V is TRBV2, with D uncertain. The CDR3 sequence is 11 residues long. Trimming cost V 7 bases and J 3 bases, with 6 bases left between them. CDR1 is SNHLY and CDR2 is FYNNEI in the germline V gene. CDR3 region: CASNGDTEAFF. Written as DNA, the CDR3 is TGTGCCAGCAACGGGGACACTGAAGCTTTCTTT.

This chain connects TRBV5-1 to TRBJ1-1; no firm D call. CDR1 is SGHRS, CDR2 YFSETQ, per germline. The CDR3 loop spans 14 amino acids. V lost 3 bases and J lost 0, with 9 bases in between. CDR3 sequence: CASSWSVLNTEAFF. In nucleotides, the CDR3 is TGCGCCAGCAGCTGGAGCGTCCTGAACACTGAAGCTTTCTTT.

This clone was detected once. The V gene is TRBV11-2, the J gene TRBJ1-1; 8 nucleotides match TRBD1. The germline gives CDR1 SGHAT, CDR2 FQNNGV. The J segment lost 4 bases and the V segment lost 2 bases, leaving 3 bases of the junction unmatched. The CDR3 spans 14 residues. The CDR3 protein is CASSLQGAITEAFF. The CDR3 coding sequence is TGTGCCAGCAGCTTACAGGGGGCGATCACTGAAGCTTTCTTT.

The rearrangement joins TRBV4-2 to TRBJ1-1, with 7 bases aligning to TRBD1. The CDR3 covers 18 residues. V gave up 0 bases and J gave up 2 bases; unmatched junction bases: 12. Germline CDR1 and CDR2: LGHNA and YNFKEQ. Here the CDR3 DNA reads TGTGCCAGCAGCCAAGATCAGTGGGGGACAGCCCCAAACACTGAAGCTTTCTTT. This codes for CASSQDQWGTAPNTEAFF.

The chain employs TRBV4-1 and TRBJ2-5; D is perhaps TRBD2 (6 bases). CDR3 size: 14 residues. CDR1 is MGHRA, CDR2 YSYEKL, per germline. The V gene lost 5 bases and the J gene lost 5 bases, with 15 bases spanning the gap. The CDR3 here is CASSGSGTGETQYF. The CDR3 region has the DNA TGCGCCAGCAGCGGATCCGGGACTGGGGAGACCCAGTACTTC.

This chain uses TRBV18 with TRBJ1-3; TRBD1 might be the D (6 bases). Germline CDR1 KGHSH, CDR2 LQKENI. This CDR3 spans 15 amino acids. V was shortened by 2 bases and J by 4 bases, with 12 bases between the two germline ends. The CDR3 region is CASSPASDRGNTIYF. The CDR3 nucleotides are TGTGCCAGCTCACCAGCCTCTGACAGGGGAAACACCATATATTTT.

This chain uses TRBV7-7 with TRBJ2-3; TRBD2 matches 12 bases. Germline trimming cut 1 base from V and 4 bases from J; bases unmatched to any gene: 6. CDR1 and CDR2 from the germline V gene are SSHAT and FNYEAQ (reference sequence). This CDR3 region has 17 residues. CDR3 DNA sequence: TGTGCCAGCAGCTTAGGATTGACTAGCGGGAGCGCAGATACGCAGTATTTT. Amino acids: CASSLGLTSGSADTQYF.

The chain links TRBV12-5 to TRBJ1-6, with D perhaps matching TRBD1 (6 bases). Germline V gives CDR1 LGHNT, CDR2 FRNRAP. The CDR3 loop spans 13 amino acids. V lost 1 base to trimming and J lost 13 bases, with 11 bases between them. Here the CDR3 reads CASGLETGSPLHF. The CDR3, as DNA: TGTGCTAGTGGTTTGGAAACAGGGTCCCCCCTCCACTTT.

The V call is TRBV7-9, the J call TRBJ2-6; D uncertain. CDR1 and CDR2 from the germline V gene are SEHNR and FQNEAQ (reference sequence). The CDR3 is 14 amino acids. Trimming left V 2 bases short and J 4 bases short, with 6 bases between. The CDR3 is CASSLTTGANVLTF. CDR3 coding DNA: TGTGCCAGCAGCTTAACCACAGGGGCCAACGTCCTGACTTTC.

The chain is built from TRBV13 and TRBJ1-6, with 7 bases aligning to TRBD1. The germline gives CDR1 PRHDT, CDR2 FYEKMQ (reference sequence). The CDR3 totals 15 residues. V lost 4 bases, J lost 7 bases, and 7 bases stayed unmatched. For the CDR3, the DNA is TGTGCCAGCAGCTCCCGGGACAGAAGGAATTCACCCCTCCACTTT. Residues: CASSSRDRRNSPLHF.

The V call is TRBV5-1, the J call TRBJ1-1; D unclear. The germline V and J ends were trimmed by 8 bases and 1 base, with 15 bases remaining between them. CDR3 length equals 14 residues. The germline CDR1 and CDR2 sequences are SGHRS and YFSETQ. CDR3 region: CASRPGLPNTEAFF. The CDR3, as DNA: TGCGCCAGTAGGCCTGGACTGCCGAACACTGAAGCTTTCTTT.